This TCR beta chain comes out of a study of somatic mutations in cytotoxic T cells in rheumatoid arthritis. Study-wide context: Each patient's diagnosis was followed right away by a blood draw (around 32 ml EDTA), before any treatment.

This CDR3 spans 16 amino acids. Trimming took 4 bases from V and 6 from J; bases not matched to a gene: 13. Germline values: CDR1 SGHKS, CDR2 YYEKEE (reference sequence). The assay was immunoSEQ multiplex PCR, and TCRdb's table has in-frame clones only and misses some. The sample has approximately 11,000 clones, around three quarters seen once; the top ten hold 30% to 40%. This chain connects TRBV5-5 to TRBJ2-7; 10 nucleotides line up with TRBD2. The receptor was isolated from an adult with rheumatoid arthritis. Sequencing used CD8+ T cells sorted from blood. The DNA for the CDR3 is TGTGCCAGCAGCCCTTACGAGCGGGGGGGCGTCTCCGAGCAGTACTTC. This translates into CASSPYERGGVSEQYF.